This T cell receptor (beta chain) originates from a study of PD-1 blockade in classical Hodgkin lymphoma. Only in-frame clones appear in the TCRdb table, and some are missing; sequencing was by immunoSEQ multiplex PCR. The sample lists fewer than 25,000 clones, approximately 78% occurring once. To note about this clone: As yet, its antigen is unknown.

Study results and limitations: Complete responders started with a diversity level that resembled newly diagnosed patients at baseline. Anyone who began nivolumab under 1 year after ASCT was excluded.

Each of the patients experienced relapse following autologous stem cell transplantation, and their brentuximab vedotin exposure differed. Germline V gene lookup returns CDR1 SGHAT and CDR2 FQDESV (reference sequence). With V trimmed by 5 bases and J by 4 bases, 12 bases remained unmatched. CDR3 length: 16 amino acids. The receptor was derived from a human donor with classical Hodgkin lymphoma. The chain carries TRBV11-1 and TRBJ2-7, with TRBD1 matching over 9 bases. The sequences come from peripheral blood mononuclear cells (PBMCs), collected before the second cycle of nivolumab. CDR3: CASSPRGQGIKYEQYF. In nucleotides, the CDR3 is TGTGCCAGCAGCCCGAGGGGACAGGGAATCAAATACGAGCAGTACTTC.